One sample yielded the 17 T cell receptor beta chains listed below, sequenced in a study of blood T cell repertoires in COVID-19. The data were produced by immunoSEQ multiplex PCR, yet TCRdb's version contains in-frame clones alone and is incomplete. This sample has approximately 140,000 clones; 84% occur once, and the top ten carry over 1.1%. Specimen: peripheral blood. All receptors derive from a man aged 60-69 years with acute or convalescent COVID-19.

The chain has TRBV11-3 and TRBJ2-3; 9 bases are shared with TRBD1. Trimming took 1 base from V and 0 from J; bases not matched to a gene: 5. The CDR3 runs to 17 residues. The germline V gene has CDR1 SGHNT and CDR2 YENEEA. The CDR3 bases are TGTGCCAGCAGCTTAGGACAGGGGGGATCCAGCACAGATACGCAGTATTTT. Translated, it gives CASSLGQGGSSTDTQYF.

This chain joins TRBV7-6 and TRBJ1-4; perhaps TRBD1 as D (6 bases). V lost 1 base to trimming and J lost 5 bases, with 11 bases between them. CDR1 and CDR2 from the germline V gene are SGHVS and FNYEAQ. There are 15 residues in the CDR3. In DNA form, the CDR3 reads TGTGCCAGCAGCTTAGTCCGTACAGGGAATGAAAAACTGTTTTTT. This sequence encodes CASSLVRTGNEKLFF.

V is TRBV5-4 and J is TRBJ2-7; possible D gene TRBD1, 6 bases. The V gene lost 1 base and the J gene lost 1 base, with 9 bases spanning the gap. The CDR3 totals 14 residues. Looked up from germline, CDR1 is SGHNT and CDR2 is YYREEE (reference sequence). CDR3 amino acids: CASSLTGYSYEQYF. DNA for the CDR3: TGTGCCAGCAGCTTGACAGGGTATTCCTACGAGCAGTACTTC.

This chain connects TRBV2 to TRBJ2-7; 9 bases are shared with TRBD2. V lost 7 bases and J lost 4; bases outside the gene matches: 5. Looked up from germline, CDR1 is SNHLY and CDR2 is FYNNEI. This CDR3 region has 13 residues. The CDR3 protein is CASTLAGTYEQYF. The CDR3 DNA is TGTGCCAGCACGCTAGCGGGAACGTACGAGCAGTACTTC.

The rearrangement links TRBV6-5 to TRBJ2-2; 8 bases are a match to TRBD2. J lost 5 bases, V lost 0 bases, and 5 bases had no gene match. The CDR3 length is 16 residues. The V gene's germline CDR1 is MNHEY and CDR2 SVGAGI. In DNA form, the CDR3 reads TGTGCCAGCAGTTACTCGTCGGTAGCGGGGACCGGGGAGCTGTTTTTT. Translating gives CASSYSSVAGTGELFF.

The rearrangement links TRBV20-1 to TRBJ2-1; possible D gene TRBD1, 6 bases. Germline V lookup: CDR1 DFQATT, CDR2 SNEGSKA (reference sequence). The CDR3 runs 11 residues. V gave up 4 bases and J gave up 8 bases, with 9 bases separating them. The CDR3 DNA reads TGCAGTGCTAACAGGGTCGATGAGCAGTTCTTC. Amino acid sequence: CSANRVDEQFF.

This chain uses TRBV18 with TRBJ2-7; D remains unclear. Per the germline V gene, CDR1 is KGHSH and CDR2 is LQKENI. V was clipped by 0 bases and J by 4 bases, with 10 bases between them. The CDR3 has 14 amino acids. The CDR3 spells CASSPPLAPYEQYF. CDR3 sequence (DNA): TGTGCCAGCTCACCACCGTTGGCACCGTACGAGCAGTACTTC.

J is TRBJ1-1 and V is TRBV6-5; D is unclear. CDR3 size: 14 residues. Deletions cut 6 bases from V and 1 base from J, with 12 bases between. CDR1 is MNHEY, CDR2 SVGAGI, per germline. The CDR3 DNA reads TGTGCCAGCAGACCCTACAGAGAGAACACTGAAGCTTTCTTT. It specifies CASRPYRENTEAFF.

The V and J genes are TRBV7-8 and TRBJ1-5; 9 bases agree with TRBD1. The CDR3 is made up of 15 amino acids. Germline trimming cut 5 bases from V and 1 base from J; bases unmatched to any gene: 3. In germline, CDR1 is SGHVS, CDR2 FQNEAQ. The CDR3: CASSRGQGSNQPQHF. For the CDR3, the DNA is TGTGCCAGCAGCCGGGGACAGGGCAGCAATCAGCCCCAGCATTTT.

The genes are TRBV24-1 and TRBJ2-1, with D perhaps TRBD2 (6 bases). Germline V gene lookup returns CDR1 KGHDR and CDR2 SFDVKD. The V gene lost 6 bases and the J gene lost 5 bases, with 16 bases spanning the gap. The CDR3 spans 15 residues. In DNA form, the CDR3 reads TGTGCCACCAGTTCTGGGGGACTCACCCACAATGAGCAGTTCTTC. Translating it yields CATSSGGLTHNEQFF.

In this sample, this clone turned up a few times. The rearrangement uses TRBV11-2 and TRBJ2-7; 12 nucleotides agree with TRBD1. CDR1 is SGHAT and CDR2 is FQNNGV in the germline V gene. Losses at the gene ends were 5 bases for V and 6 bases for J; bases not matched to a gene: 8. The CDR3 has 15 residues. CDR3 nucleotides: TGTGCCAGCAGCCGGGACAGGGGGCGCAGTGGCGAGCAGTACTTC. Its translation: CASSRDRGRSGEQYF.

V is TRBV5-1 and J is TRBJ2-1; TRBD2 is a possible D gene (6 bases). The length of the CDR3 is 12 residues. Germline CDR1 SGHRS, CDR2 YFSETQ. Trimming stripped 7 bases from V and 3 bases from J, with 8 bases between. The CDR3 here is CASAGGYNEQFF. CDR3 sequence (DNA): TGCGCCAGCGCCGGGGGCTACAATGAGCAGTTCTTC.

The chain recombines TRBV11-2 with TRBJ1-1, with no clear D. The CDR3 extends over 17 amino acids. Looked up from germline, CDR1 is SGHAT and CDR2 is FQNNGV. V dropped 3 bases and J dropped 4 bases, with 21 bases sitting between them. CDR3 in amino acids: CASSLYGSGQAGTEAFF. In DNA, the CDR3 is TGTGCCAGCAGCTTGTATGGGTCGGGTCAGGCGGGCACTGAAGCTTTCTTT.

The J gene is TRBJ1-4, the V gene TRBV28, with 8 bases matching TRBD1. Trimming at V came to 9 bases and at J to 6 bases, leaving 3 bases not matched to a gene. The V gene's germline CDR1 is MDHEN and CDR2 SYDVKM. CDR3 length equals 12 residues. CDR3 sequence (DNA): TGTGCCAGTCACAGGGGGGATGAAAAACTGTTTTTT. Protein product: CASHRGDEKLFF.

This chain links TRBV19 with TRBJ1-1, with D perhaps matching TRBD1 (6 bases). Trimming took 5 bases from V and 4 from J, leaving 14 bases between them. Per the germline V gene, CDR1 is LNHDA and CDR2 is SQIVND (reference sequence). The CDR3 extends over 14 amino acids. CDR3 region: CASSPNPGVTEAFF. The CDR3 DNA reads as TGTGCCAGTAGTCCTAATCCAGGGGTCACTGAAGCTTTCTTT.

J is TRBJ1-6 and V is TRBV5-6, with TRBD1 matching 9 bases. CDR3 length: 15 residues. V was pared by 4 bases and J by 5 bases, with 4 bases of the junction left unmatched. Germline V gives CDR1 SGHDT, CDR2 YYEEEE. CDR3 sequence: CASSVWTGDNSPLHF. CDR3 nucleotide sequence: TGTGCCAGCAGCGTGTGGACAGGGGATAATTCACCCCTCCACTTT.

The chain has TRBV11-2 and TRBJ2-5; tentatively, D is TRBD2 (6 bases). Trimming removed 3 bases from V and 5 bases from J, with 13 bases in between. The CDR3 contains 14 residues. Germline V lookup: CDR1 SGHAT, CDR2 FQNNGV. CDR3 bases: TGTGCCAGCAGCTTGACCGGGACTTGGGAGACCCAGTACTTC. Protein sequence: CASSLTGTWETQYF. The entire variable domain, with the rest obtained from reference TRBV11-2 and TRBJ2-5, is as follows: EAGVAQSPRYKIIEKRQSVAFWCNPISGHATLYWYQQILGQGPKLLIQFQNNGVVDDSQLPKDRFSAERLKGVDSTLKIQPAKLEDSAVYLCASSLTGTWETQYFGPGTRLLVL.